The 13 T cell receptor beta chains reported below all come from one sample, sequenced in a study of CD8 T cells in Susac syndrome. RNA amounts of roughly 0.45 to 1 ug underwent reverse transcription with random hexamers. TCRdb itself ran the immunoSEQ multiplex PCR reads through MiXCR, one entry per CDR3 protein. The repertoire has more than 150,000 distinct CDR3 sequences, about 95% of them found once; the top ten carry around 0.15%. The specimen sequenced was CD4+ T cells from PBMCs. The source is a human donor with Susac syndrome.

This clonotype appeared a few times. As DNA, the CDR3 is TGCAGCGTTGTGACGAGCTCTGGAAACACCATATATTTT. It yields the protein CSVVTSSGNTIYF. V and J are TRBV29-1 and TRBJ1-3; unclear D gene. Deletions cut 4 bases from V and 0 bases from J, with 7 bases between. Germline CDR1 is SQVTM and CDR2 is ANQGSEA. The length of the CDR3 is 13 residues.

The chain is built from TRBV11-2 and TRBJ2-6, with 8 bases lining up with TRBD2. Germline CDR1 and CDR2: SGHAT and FQNNGV. J lost 1 base, V lost 0 bases, and 11 bases had no gene match. The CDR3 is 20 amino acids. CDR3 nucleotides: TGTGCCAGCAGCTTAGAGCTAGCGGGCGGCCTTGGGTCTGGGGCCAACGTCCTGACTTTC. Encoded protein: CASSLELAGGLGSGANVLTF.

The chain carries TRBV7-9 and TRBJ2-5; TRBD2 might be the D (6 bases). The CDR3 runs 15 residues. The V and J ends lost 1 base and 5 bases respectively, with 14 bases between them. Germline-derived CDR1 and CDR2 are SEHNR and FQNEAQ (reference sequence). The DNA of the CDR3 is TGTGCCAGCAGCTTAGTTATCGGGGGATGGGAGACCCAGTACTTC. This gives the protein CASSLVIGGWETQYF.

This clonotype has just one count. The rearrangement joins TRBV5-1 to TRBJ2-7; a possible D gene is TRBD1 (6 bases). This CDR3 contains 15 residues. Germline V lookup: CDR1 SGHRS, CDR2 YFSETQ. V shed 4 bases and J shed 3 bases, with 17 bases lying between them. Here the CDR3 DNA reads TGCGCCAGCAGCATCGGGCCAGGGGTCCACTACGAGCAGTACTTC. Protein sequence: CASSIGPGVHYEQYF.

This sequence joins TRBV12-5 and TRBJ2-3; unclear D gene. The germline V gene encodes CDR1 LGHNT and CDR2 FRNRAP. The CDR3 runs to 11 residues. V was cut by 2 bases and J by 6 bases, with 3 bases left in between. CDR3 nucleotide sequence: TGTGCTAGTGGTTTGTGGGATACGCAGTATTTT. Amino acids: CASGLWDTQYF.

The V call is TRBV2, the J call TRBJ1-2, with a possible D match to TRBD1 (5 bases). CDR3 length: 13 amino acids. The ends were cut back, 6 bases at V and 3 bases at J, with 11 bases in the middle. Germline V gene lookup returns CDR1 SNHLY and CDR2 FYNNEI. CDR3 residues: CASSPAGYYGYTF. The CDR3 DNA reads TGTGCCAGCAGCCCCGCAGGGTACTATGGCTACACCTTC.

The CDR3 region is CASSVGGWELFF. The CDR3 coding sequence is TGTGCCAGCAGTGTTGGGGGGTGGGAGCTGTTTTTT. The chain carries TRBV2 and TRBJ2-2; possibly TRBD2 for D (6 bases). Trimming stripped 4 bases from V and 9 bases from J, with 9 bases between. The CDR3 has 12 amino acids. The germline gives CDR1 SNHLY, CDR2 FYNNEI.

V and J are TRBV7-2 and TRBJ2-5; 9 bases match TRBD2. The CDR3 totals 15 residues. The germline V gene has CDR1 SGHTA and CDR2 FQGNSA. V lost 1 base, J lost 5 bases, and 5 bases stayed unmatched. For the CDR3, the DNA is TGTGCCAGCAGCTTAGTAGCGGGGGAGGGGGAGACCCAGTACTTC. Its translation: CASSLVAGEGETQYF.

The rearrangement links TRBV3-1 to TRBJ1-1; the D gene is possibly TRBD1 (5 bases). Trimming stripped 0 bases from V and 1 base from J, with 9 bases between. Germline V gene sequence: CDR1 LGHDT, CDR2 YNNKEL (reference sequence). The CDR3 covers 15 residues. DNA of the CDR3: TGTGCCAGCAGCCAAGATGGGGCGGGGAACACTGAAGCTTTCTTT. Encoded protein: CASSQDGAGNTEAFF.

This clonotype has a single count. This chain joins TRBV7-9 and TRBJ1-1; no clear D. This CDR3 has 12 amino acids. The germline gives CDR1 SEHNR, CDR2 FQNEAQ (reference sequence). Trimming took 8 bases from V and 1 from J, leaving 8 bases between them. The DNA of the CDR3 is TGTGCCAGCGCCAGGAGGAACACTGAAGCTTTCTTT. It yields the protein CASARRNTEAFF. The full variable domain, rest sourced from reference TRBV7-9 and TRBJ1-1, is DTGVSQNPRHKITKRGQNVTFRCDPISEHNRLYWYRQTLGQGPEFLTYFQNEAQLEKSRLLSDRFSAERPKGSFSTLEIQRTEQGDSAMYLCASARRNTEAFFGQGTRLTVV.

V gene TRBV29-1 combines with J gene TRBJ2-1, with 13 nucleotides matching TRBD2. Per the germline V gene, CDR1 is SQVTM and CDR2 is ANQGSEA. V lost 7 bases to trimming and J lost 0 bases; unmatched junction nucleotides: 3. This CDR3 has 15 amino acids. CDR3 in DNA: TGCAGCGGGGGACTAGCGGGGTCCTCCTACAATGAGCAGTTCTTC. Protein sequence: CSGGLAGSSYNEQFF.

J is TRBJ1-2 and V is TRBV9; D gene unclear. The V gene lost 7 bases and the J gene lost 6 bases, with 19 bases spanning the gap. There are 14 residues in the CDR3. Germline V CDR1 and CDR2: SGDLS, YYNGEE. CDR3 nucleotide sequence: TGTGCCAGCCGGGAATCGACCAACCAACATGGCTACACCTTC. It encodes CASRESTNQHGYTF.

The V and J genes are TRBV19 and TRBJ2-7, with 8 positions matching TRBD1. Germline-derived CDR1 and CDR2 are LNHDA and SQIVND (reference sequence). Trimming took 10 bases from V and 0 from J; bases not matched to a gene: 5. The length of the CDR3 is 13 residues. CDR3 in DNA: TGTGCCACAGGGGGCGCGAGCTCCTACGAGCAGTACTTC. This codes for CATGGASSYEQYF.